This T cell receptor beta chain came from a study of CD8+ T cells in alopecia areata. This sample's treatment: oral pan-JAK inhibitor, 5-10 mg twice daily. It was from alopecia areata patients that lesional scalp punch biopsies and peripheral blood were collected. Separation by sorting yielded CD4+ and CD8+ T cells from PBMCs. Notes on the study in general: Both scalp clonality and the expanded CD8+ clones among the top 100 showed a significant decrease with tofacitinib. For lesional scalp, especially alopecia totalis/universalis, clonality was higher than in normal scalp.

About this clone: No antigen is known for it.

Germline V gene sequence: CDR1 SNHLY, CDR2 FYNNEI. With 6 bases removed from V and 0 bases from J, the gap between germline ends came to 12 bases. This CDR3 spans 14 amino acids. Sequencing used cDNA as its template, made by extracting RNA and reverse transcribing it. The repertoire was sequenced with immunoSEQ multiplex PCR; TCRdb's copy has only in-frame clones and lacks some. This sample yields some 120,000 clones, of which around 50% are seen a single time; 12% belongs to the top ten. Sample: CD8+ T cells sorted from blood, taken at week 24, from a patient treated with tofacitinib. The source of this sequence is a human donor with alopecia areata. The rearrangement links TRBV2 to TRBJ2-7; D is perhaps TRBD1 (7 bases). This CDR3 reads CASRPRGDSYEQYF. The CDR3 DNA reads TGTGCCAGCAGACCCAGGGGGGACTCCTACGAGCAGTACTTC.